This TCR beta chain derives from a study of blood T cell repertoires in COVID-19. Study-wide context: Samples taken during acute and convalescent COVID-19 were collected in the United States, Italy and Spain. T cells, B-cell-depleted T cells, or PBMCs provided the cDNA or gDNA that served as material.

Per the germline V gene, CDR1 is MDHEN and CDR2 is SYDVKM. The CDR3 consists of 15 residues. Trimming pared 4 bases from V and 7 bases from J, leaving 19 bases between. Original data processing: Quantification of nucleated cells was approximated via reference gene primer amplification. The repertoire was sequenced with immunoSEQ multiplex PCR; TCRdb's copy has only in-frame clones and lacks some. V and J calls and clone size are those listed in that table; D and trimming were worked out from the DNA. The sample lists 250,000 to 300,000 clones, 88% seen once, with 0.95% to 1% in the top ten. This clonotype originated in a woman aged 40 to 50 who had recovered from COVID-19. Sequenced: peripheral blood. The chain links TRBV28 to TRBJ1-2; D might be TRBD1 (5 bases). The CDR3 reads CASSSPPAGFGGYTF. Here the CDR3 DNA reads TGTGCCAGCAGTTCCCCCCCGGCAGGGTTTGGTGGCTACACCTTC.